This T cell receptor beta chain was documented in a study of CD8 T cells in Susac syndrome. The germline V gene has CDR1 SGHTA and CDR2 FQGNSA. V was clipped by 5 bases and J by 4 bases, with 12 bases between them. This CDR3 comprises 13 residues. TCR beta sequencing covered blood CD8+ and CD4+ T cells. cDNA came from about 0.5 to 1 ug RNA primed by random hexamers. TCRdb analysed the immunoSEQ multiplex PCR reads with MiXCR anew, one entry per CDR3 protein. The data show about 150,000 distinct CDR3 sequences, with roughly 95% seen just once and over 0.1% held by the top ten. The chain combines TRBV7-2 with TRBJ2-7; either TRBD1 or TRBD2 may fit D (6 bases each). Sequenced: CD4+ T cells from PBMCs. This receptor was identified in a human donor with multiple sclerosis. The DNA of the CDR3 is TGTGCCAGCAGCCGAGGGGGGTCGTACGAGCAGTACTTC. This sequence encodes CASSRGGSYEQYF.